The present T cell receptor (beta chain) was sequenced within a study of blood T cell repertoires in COVID-19. Overall study context: There were acute and convalescent COVID-19 samples, and they came from the United States, Italy and Spain. PBMCs, B-cell-depleted T cells, or T cells were the source of the cDNA or gDNA that made up the material.

Trimming removed 0 bases from V and 3 bases from J; junction bases left unmatched: 11. Germline CDR1 is LGHNT and CDR2 is FRNRAP. The CDR3 length is 18 residues. Methods used by the authors: From reference gene primer amplification, estimates of nucleated cell counts were derived. Generated by immunoSEQ multiplex PCR, the TCRdb table keeps only in-frame clones and is missing some. V and J calls and clone size follow that table, whereas D and trimming were derived from the DNA. Here the sample spans more than 200,000 clones, roughly nine tenths being singletons. The chain recombines TRBV12-5 with TRBJ2-3; TRBD2 matches 8 bases. Source material: peripheral blood. This clonotype originated in a woman in her forties or fifties with COVID-19, enrolled during active disease. This chain's CDR3 is CASGLVRRGGDRTDTQYF. The CDR3 DNA is TGTGCTAGTGGTTTGGTACGACGGGGGGGTGATAGGACAGATACGCAGTATTTT.